This T cell receptor beta chain originates from a study of cytomegalovirus exposure and HLA in healthy donors. On the study more broadly: The study's early data release held roughly 90 million unique TCRs from HLA-typed donors.

CDR1 WNHNN and CDR2 SYGVQD come from the germline V gene (reference sequence). The CDR3 contains 12 residues. Between the trimmed V and J ends, which lost 4 bases and 2 bases, there was a span of 6 bases. Primers: 60 Vbeta forward and 13 Jbeta reverse. Generated by immunoSEQ multiplex PCR, the TCRdb table keeps only in-frame clones and is missing some. The sample has about 150,000 clones; more than 70% are singletons. Remarks on this clone: Antigen unknown.

Whole-study findings and limits: Prior analysis indicated that the majority of TCR beta V segments exhibited productivity approximately 90% or approximately 30% of the time. A link between a missense DCLRE1C variant and TCR beta V- and J-gene trimming emerged from a later analysis. Associated with cytomegalovirus, according to the listing, were some 150 TCR beta chains.

The clonotype originates from a woman in her thirties or forties in good health and CMV-seropositive. The sample consisted of PBMCs. The chain links TRBV10-1 to TRBJ2-7; D unresolved. The CDR3 coding sequence is TGCGCCAGCAGTGGGAGCCCCTACGAGCAGTACTTC. It specifies CASSGSPYEQYF.